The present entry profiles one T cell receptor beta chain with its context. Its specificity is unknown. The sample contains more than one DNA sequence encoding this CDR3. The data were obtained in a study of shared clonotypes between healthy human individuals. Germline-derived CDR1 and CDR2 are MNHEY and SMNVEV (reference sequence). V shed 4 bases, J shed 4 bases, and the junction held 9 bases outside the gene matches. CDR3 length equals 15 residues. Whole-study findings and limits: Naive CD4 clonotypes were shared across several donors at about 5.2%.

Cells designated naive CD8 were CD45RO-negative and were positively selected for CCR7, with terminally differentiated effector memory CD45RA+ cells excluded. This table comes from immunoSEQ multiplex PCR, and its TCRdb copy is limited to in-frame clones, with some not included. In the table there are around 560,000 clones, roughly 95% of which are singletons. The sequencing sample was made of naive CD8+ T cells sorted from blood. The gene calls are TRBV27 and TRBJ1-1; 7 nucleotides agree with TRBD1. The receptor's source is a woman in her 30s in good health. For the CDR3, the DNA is TGTGCCAGCAGTTCCACCGGAACAGGGGTCACTGAAGCTTTCTTT. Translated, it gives CASSSTGTGVTEAFF.